This is a list of T cell receptor beta chains from one sample in a study of T cells expressing NK-cell markers. TCRdb re-called the 5' RACE reads and catalogs CDR3 proteins one per entry, DNA excluded. In all, the sample yields about 190,000 distinct CDR3 sequences. Sequencing was performed on blood T cells: a sorted CD56 or NKG2C T cell subset, CD4+ or CD8+ T cells, or bulk PBMC T cells (not recorded which). The receptor set was obtained from a man aged 18-70 years in good health. Each CDR3 is given with its conserved first and last residue. The order of the fields is J gene, V gene, CDR3 protein.

TRBJ2-7 TRBV27 CASRPGQQYEQYF
TRBJ2-3 TRBV7-9 CASSSTSGGAWADTQYF
TRBJ1-1 TRBV12-3/TRBV12-4 CASSFQHTEAFF
TRBJ2-2 TRBV5-4 CASSLLAGYTGELFF
TRBJ1-5 TRBV5-1 CASSLAPGDPQHF
TRBJ2-2 TRBV7-2 CASSATVTGELFF
TRBJ1-2 TRBV18 CASSPKKDYGYTF
TRBJ2-7 TRBV4-2 CAPPGVGSYEQYF
TRBJ1-5 TRBV29-1 CSARTGFGQPQHF
TRBJ2-3 TRBV5-4 CASSYERGPTDTQYF
TRBJ1-2 TRBV14 CASSQSGQPNYGYTF
TRBJ2-2 TRBV7-9 CASSLTYGANTGELFF
TRBJ1-1 TRBV6-5 CASSYVAGTEAFF
TRBJ1-6 TRBV12-3/TRBV12-4 CASSLETPGRNSPLHF
TRBJ2-3 TRBV7-9 CASSHVRSGLPTDTQYF
TRBJ2-7 TRBV19 CATQTGIDEQYF
TRBJ1-1 TRBV19 CASRHRWGDTEAFF
TRBJ1-5 TRBV11-2 CASSQGEKPQHF
TRBJ2-5 TRBV6-5 CASRYAYSSTGGSAETQYF
TRBJ2-1 TRBV7-8 CASSSFGGDLHNEQFF
TRBJ2-1 TRBV6-2/TRBV6-3 CASSHTSGYNEQFF
TRBJ2-7 TRBV6-2/TRBV6-3 CASSQSGQVTYEQYF
TRBJ1-2 TRBV6-5 CASSYRQGVHYGYTF
TRBJ1-2 TRBV3-1 CASSQESIRQGADGYTF
TRBJ2-1 TRBV6-5 CASGELYNEQFF
TRBJ2-7 TRBV6-2/TRBV6-3 CASSIRAGDSSYEQYF
TRBJ2-1 TRBV2 CASKPLTGNEQFF
TRBJ1-2 TRBV24-1 CATSDGQGDRYGYTF
TRBJ2-1 TRBV5-4 CASSWSVGAYEQFF
TRBJ2-5 TRBV20-1 CSARPRLQETQYF
TRBJ2-7 TRBV18 CASSPRGSGQQPSYEQYF
TRBJ2-7 TRBV29-1 CSAETVGSYEQYF
TRBJ2-2 TRBV6-1 CASSDLGKNANTGELFF
TRBJ1-1 TRBV7-9 CASSSRQNTEAFF
TRBJ2-1 TRBV6-5 CASSYVPGTVYNEQFF
TRBJ1-2 TRBV19 CASTMGPNYGYTF
TRBJ2-2 TRBV27 CASSSFNTGELFF
TRBJ1-5 TRBV6-1 CASTIGSNQPQHF
TRBJ2-1 TRBV7-9 CASSLVPGPAVDEQFF
TRBJ2-7 TRBV6-1 CASTPRGGQFHEQYF
TRBJ1-1 TRBV19 CASSVKGFDVSEAFF
TRBJ2-7 TRBV27 CASSLLTPQGSYEQYF
TRBJ1-3 TRBV6-1 CASSERQSGNTIYF
TRBJ2-7 TRBV29-1 CSVVDRGRFYEQYF
TRBJ2-1 TRBV19 CASSAIRYGFYNEQFF
TRBJ2-5 TRBV2 CASSDRDRIQETQYF
TRBJ1-3 TRBV5-1 CASRPTDSSGNTIYF
TRBJ2-3 TRBV7-9 CASSPQGAATDTQYF
TRBJ2-3 TRBV13 CASSPTGTGGTDTQYF
TRBJ2-2 TRBV7-8 CASSTRQGPSGELFF
TRBJ2-5 TRBV12-3/TRBV12-4 CASSRGGSEYF